This TCR beta chain is drawn from a study of blood T cell repertoires in COVID-19. Background on the study: The study drew acute and convalescent COVID-19 samples from the United States, Italy and Spain. PBMCs, B-cell-depleted T cells, or T cells provided the cDNA or gDNA that made up the material.

As originally analysed: Amplification of reference gene primers was used by the study to estimate nucleated cell counts. Only in-frame clones appear in the TCRdb table, and some are missing; sequencing was by immunoSEQ multiplex PCR. The V and J calls and clone size were taken over from that table, and D and trimming were inferred from the DNA. The table lists some 120,000 clones, more than 70% of them singletons. Sequenced input: peripheral blood. This clonotype originated in a woman between 25 and 40 years old who had recovered from COVID-19.

This chain's CDR3 is CASSNKRGLAGYHEQFF. CDR3 DNA sequence: TGTGCCAGCAGTAATAAACGAGGCCTAGCGGGATACCATGAGCAGTTCTTC. This sequence joins TRBV5-6 and TRBJ2-1; 9 positions agree with TRBD2. The CDR3 runs 17 residues. CDR1 SGHDT and CDR2 YYEEEE come from the germline V gene. With V trimmed by 5 bases and J by 8 bases, 17 bases remained unmatched.